The 4 T cell receptor beta chains below come from one sample, sequenced in a study of early T cells in non-severe SARS-CoV-2 infection (dated by TCRdb to 2020 to 2023). The library relied on 5' RACE. The sequencer listed for this sample is NextSeq 500. Using fastp trimming at Q25 and MiXCR clonotype assembly, TCRdb reanalyzed the public sequencing data and kept in-frame beta chains. Every distinct CDR3 protein forms one entry, paired with its most common genes and DNA. Counted in this sample were 80,000 or so distinct CDR3 sequences; over 13% of them appeared once. The ten most abundant clones make up roughly 3.1% of the sample. The sample taken for sequencing was whole blood. All receptors derive from an adult who was a healthcare worker with PCR-confirmed SARS-CoV-2 infection or an uninfected control (not recorded which).

The CDR3 protein is CASSRQGGSYNEQFF. In DNA form, the CDR3 reads TGTGCCAGCAGCAGACAAGGGGGCTCTTACAATGAGCAGTTCTTC. The chain is built from TRBV7-9 and TRBJ2-1; 7 bases fit TRBD1. The V gene end was trimmed by 5 bases and the J gene end by 4 bases; junction bases not matched to a gene: 8. Germline-derived CDR1 and CDR2 are SEHNR and FQNEAQ (reference sequence). The CDR3 has 15 amino acids.

This clonotype was seen ten or more times. The rearrangement uses TRBV2 and TRBJ2-3; no reliable D call. Trimming pared 5 bases from V and 1 base from J, leaving 13 bases between. CDR1 is SNHLY, CDR2 FYNNEI, per germline. The CDR3 length is 15 residues. The CDR3 DNA reads as TGTGCCAGCAGTCGATGGACGATCCGCACAGATACGCAGTATTTT. It codes for CASSRWTIRTDTQYF.

The chain combines TRBV20-1 with TRBJ1-5; 7 nucleotides align to TRBD1. CDR1 and CDR2 (germline): DFQATT, SNEGSKA (reference sequence). V lost 3 bases, J lost 3 bases, and 11 bases stayed unmatched. The CDR3 spans 16 residues. The CDR3 nucleotides are TGCAGTGCTAGTCCCTACCGGGGACAGCCCAATCAGCCCCAGCATTTT. Amino acids: CSASPYRGQPNQPQHF.

This clonotype was observed at least ten times. The chain carries TRBV5-1 and TRBJ2-3, with a possible D match to TRBD2 (5 bases). V was shortened by 0 bases and J by 2 bases, with 19 bases between the two germline ends. Per the germline V gene, CDR1 is SGHRS and CDR2 is YFSETQ. This CDR3 has 18 residues. The CDR3 nucleotides are TGCGCCAGCAGCTTGGCGTTGAGCGCGGGCCCTTCCACAGATACGCAGTATTTT. It specifies CASSLALSAGPSTDTQYF.